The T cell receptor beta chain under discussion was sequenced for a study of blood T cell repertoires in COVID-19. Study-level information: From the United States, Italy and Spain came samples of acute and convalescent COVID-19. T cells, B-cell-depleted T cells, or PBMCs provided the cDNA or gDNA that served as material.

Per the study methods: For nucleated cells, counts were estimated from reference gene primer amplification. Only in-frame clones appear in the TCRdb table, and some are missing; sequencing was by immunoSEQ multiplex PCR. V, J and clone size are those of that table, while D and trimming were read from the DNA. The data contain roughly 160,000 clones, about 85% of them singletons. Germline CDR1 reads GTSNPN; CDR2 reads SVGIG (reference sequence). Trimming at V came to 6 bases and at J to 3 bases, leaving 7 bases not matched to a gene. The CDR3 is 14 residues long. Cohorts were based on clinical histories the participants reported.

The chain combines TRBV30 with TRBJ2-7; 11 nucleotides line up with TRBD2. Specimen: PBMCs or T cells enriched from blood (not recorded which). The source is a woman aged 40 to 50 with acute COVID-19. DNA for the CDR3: TGTGCCTGCACCCGACTAGCGGGATTCTACGAGCAGTACTTC. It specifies CACTRLAGFYEQYF.